The 15 T cell receptor beta chains below all came from one sample that was sequenced in a study of T cells in Graves' hyperthyroidism and ophthalmopathy. Amplified TCR beta CDR3 regions derived from RNA transcripts. The study used the HTBI primer set for a first-round RT-PCR of the TCR CDR3. TCRdb ran MiXCR on the multiplex PCR reads and lists one entry per CDR3 protein. The profile shows roughly 500,000 distinct CDR3 sequences, about 16% of them singletons. Specimen: blood. The receptors derive from a woman in her twenties or thirties with Graves' ophthalmopathy.

This clonotype was seen a handful of times. V and J are TRBV7-9 and TRBJ1-6; no firm D call. CDR3 length: 14 residues. Trimming pared 7 bases from V and 8 bases from J, leaving 15 bases between. The germline CDR1 and CDR2 sequences are SEHNR and FQNEAQ (reference sequence). CDR3 coding DNA: TGTGCCAGCACCCTAACAAGAGAGGATTCACCCCTCCACTTT. This translates into CASTLTREDSPLHF. Full variable domain (remainder filled in from reference TRBV7-9 and TRBJ1-6): DTGVSQNPRHKITKRGQNVTFRCDPISEHNRLYWYRQTLGQGPEFLTYFQNEAQLEKSRLLSDRFSAERPKGSFSTLEIQRTEQGDSAMYLCASTLTREDSPLHFGNGTRLTVT.

This clonotype showed up just a few times. The V gene is TRBV7-2, the J gene TRBJ2-5, with a weak D call TRBD1 (5 bases). Germline V gene data show CDR1 as SGHTA and CDR2 as FQGNSA. The CDR3 covers 17 residues. V lost 5 bases to trimming and J lost 5 bases, with 24 bases between them. CDR3 sequence reads: CASSPRAVVGAEETQYF. CDR3 DNA sequence: TGTGCCAGCAGCCCCCGGGCAGTAGTAGGGGCGGAGGAGACCCAGTACTTC. Drawing the rest from reference TRBV7-2 and TRBJ2-5, the complete variable domain is GAGVSQSPSNKVTEKGKDVELRCDPISGHTALYWYRQSLGQGLEFLIYFQGNSAPDKSGLPSDRFSAERTGGSVSTLTIQRTQQEDSAVYLCASSPRAVVGAEETQYFGPGTRLLVL.

The V and J genes are TRBV7-3 and TRBJ2-5, with 9 bases aligning to TRBD2. Germline CDR1 is SGHTA and CDR2 is FQGTGA. V trimming: 0 bases; J trimming: 5 bases; junction bases outside the gene matches: 4. This CDR3 is built from 15 residues. The CDR3 loop reads CASSLTAGGGETQYF. The CDR3 DNA sequence: TGTGCCAGCAGCTTAACTGCGGGGGGGGGGGAGACCCAGTACTTC.

Concerning this clonotype itself: This may be a read error, as it is one base from a much larger clone. This chain uses TRBV30 with TRBJ2-1, with a tentative D call TRBD2 (5 bases). V lost 3 bases, J lost 10 bases, and 10 bases lay in between. The CDR3 totals 11 residues. Germline values: CDR1 GTSNPN, CDR2 SVGIG (reference sequence). Written as DNA, the CDR3 is TGTGCCTGGAGGTCCGGCGGGGAGCAGTTCTTC. It codes for CAWRSGGEQFF.

This chain uses TRBV27 with TRBJ2-2; the match to TRBD1 covers 9 bases. This CDR3 comprises 13 residues. The germline V gene encodes CDR1 MNHEY and CDR2 SMNVEV (reference sequence). The ends lost 5 bases at V and 8 bases at J; junction bases unmatched: 3. DNA of the CDR3: TGTGCCAGCAGTCCCGGACAGGGGGGGGAGCTGTTTTTT. It is translated as CASSPGQGGELFF.

This clonotype has a single count. A read error may explain this, as a much larger clone is one base away. Without the conserved terminal phenylalanine or tryptophan, this CDR3 likely stems from a read error. The chain recombines TRBV7-3 with TRBJ1-2; D remains unclear. CDR1 is SGHTA, CDR2 FQGTGA, per germline. The CDR3 loop spans 15 amino acids. Trimming took off 0 bases at V and 4 bases at J, with 12 bases between the two ends. The DNA of the CDR3 is TGTGCCAGCAGCTTAACGTGGGAGAACTTCTATGGCTACACCCTC. Translation gives CASSLTWENFYGYTL.

The chain employs TRBV7-9 and TRBJ1-5; D not resolved. This CDR3 contains 13 residues. V lost 0 bases to trimming and J lost 7 bases, with 7 bases between them. Germline V gene sequence: CDR1 SEHNR, CDR2 FQNEAQ (reference sequence). The CDR3 DNA sequence: TGTGCCAGCAGCTTAGCGGAATGGCAGCCCCAGCATTTT. Protein: CASSLAEWQPQHF.

This clonotype was recorded a few times. CDR3 protein: CASSPLAGLTDTQYF. The CDR3 coding sequence is TGTGCCAGCAGTCCCCTAGCGGGACTCACAGATACGCAGTATTTT. V and J are TRBV27 and TRBJ2-3; 9 positions agree with TRBD2. V was pared by 5 bases and J by 2 bases, with 5 bases of the junction left unmatched. CDR1 is MNHEY, CDR2 SMNVEV, per germline (reference sequence). The CDR3 consists of 15 residues.

This clonotype was recorded many times. This chain connects TRBV5-1 to TRBJ2-3, with no clear D. Germline values: CDR1 SGHRS, CDR2 YFSETQ. This CDR3 spans 14 amino acids. V lost 4 bases and J lost 4, with 13 bases in between. The CDR3 DNA sequence: TGCGCCAGCAGCGTGGGCCTAACGGCAGATACGCAGTATTTT. Protein: CASSVGLTADTQYF.

This clonotype showed up just a few times. The V gene is TRBV6-1, the J gene TRBJ2-4; D perhaps matches TRBD2 (7 bases). The germline V gene encodes CDR1 MNHNS and CDR2 SASEGT. This CDR3 comprises 15 residues. V lost 11 bases, J lost 3 bases, and 20 bases lay in between. The CDR3 DNA reads TGTGCCGTCGCGGAGGGGGGGGCGGTCAAAAACATTCAGTACTTC. Translated: CAVAEGGAVKNIQYF.

Ten or more counts support this clonotype. V is TRBV7-3 and J is TRBJ2-3, with 10 nucleotides matching TRBD2. Unmatched junction bases numbered 4, after V lost 6 bases and J lost 1 base. In germline, CDR1 is SGHTA, CDR2 FQGTGA. CDR3 length: 15 residues. CDR3 nucleotide sequence: TGTGCCAGCAGAAGCACTAGCGGGGGCACAGATACGCAGTATTTT. Translating gives CASRSTSGGTDTQYF.

This clonotype was observed a few times. A much larger clone lies one base from this, so it may be a read error. The V call is TRBV28, the J call TRBJ1-5; D is uncertain. V was shortened by 3 bases and J by 9 bases, with 12 bases between the two germline ends. From germline, CDR1 is MDHEN and CDR2 SYDVKM. The CDR3 has 13 amino acids. CDR3 sequence reads: CASSFLGTGPQHF. The CDR3, as DNA: TGTGCCAGCAGTTTCTTGGGAACTGGGCCCCAGCATTTT.

This clonotype was picked up a small number of times. This rearrangement joins TRBV6-2 or TRBV6-3 to TRBJ2-1; 13 nucleotides line up with TRBD2. From germline, CDR1 is MNHEY and CDR2 SVGEGT. Trimming at V came to 4 bases and at J to 3 bases, leaving 6 bases not matched to a gene. This CDR3 region has 17 residues. CDR3 DNA sequence: TGTGCCAGCAGTTTGGGACTAGCGGGAAGAGGCTACAATGAGCAGTTCTTC. Translated, it gives CASSLGLAGRGYNEQFF.

This chain joins TRBV6-5 and TRBJ2-7; TRBD2 aligns across 8 bases. Trimming removed 0 bases from V and 6 bases from J; junction bases left unmatched: 4. The CDR3 totals 14 residues. Per germline, CDR1 MNHEY and CDR2 SVGAGI. The CDR3 region is CASSYSRGAGEQYF. The CDR3 nucleotides read TGTGCCAGCAGTTACTCGCGGGGGGCGGGCGAGCAGTACTTC.

This clonotype was seen repeatedly, ten times or more. The J gene is TRBJ1-1, the V gene TRBV27, with D perhaps TRBD1 (6 bases). The ends were cut back, 1 base at V and 5 bases at J, with 8 bases in the middle. Germline V CDR1 and CDR2: MNHEY, SMNVEV (reference sequence). The CDR3 totals 13 residues. As DNA, the CDR3 is TGTGCCAGCAGTTTATTTAGGGGGACTGAAGCTTTCTTT. This codes for CASSLFRGTEAFF.